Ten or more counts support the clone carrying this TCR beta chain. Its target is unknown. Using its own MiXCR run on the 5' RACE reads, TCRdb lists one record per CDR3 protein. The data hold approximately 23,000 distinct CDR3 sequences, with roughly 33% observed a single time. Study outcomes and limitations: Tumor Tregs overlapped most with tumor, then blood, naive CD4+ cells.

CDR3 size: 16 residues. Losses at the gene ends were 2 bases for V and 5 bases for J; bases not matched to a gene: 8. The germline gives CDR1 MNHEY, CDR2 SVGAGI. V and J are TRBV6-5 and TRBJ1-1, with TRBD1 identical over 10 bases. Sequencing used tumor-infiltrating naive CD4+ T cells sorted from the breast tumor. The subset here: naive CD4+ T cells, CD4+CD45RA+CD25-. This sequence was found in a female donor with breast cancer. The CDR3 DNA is TGTGCCAGCAGTTACACTCTAGGACAGGGGGGGACTGAAGCTTTCTTT. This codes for CASSYTLGQGGTEAFF.